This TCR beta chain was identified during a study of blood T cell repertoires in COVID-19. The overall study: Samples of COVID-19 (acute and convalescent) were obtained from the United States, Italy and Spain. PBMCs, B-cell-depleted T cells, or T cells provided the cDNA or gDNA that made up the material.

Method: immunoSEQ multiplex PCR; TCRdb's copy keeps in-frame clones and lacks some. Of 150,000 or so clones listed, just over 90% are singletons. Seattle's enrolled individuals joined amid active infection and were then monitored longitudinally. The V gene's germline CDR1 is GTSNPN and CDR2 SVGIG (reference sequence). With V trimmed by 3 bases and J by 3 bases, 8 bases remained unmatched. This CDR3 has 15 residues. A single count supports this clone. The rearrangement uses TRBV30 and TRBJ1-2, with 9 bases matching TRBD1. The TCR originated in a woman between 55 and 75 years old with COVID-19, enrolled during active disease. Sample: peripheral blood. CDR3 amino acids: CAWRKGQGSYYGYTF. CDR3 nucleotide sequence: TGTGCCTGGAGGAAAGGACAGGGGTCATACTATGGCTACACCTTC.